This T cell receptor beta chain was sequenced in a study of a mutant IDH1 vaccine in newly diagnosed glioma. Whole-study context: Patients had received radiotherapy, temozolomide, or both previously, most receiving both.

The V segment lost 5 bases and the J segment 6 bases; nucleotides outside the gene matches: 8. This CDR3 is built from 15 residues. Time point given: week 11, during vaccination. All doses held 300 ug of mutant IDH1 20-mer peptide, with topical imiquimod. Measured with immunoSEQ multiplex PCR; TCRdb has only the in-frame clones, and not every one. The table shows more than 50,000 clones, with over 75% occurring only once. About this clone itself: The target antigen is unknown.

This material consisted of PBMCs, taken from a glioma patient whose treatment included an IDH1 peptide vaccine. The receptor was isolated from a man aged 40-49 years with glioma. The chain carries TRBV5-3 and TRBJ2-1; TRBD1 matches 10 bases. TRBV5-3 is identified as an open reading frame with a role that is uncertain. CDR3 amino acids: CARRSRDRGSNEQFF. CDR3 DNA: TGTGCCAGAAGATCACGGGACAGGGGAAGCAATGAGCAGTTCTTC.